This record covers a single TCR beta chain. Its cognate antigen is unknown. Germline lookup yields CDR1 SEHNR and CDR2 FQNEAQ (reference sequence). V was shortened by 5 bases and J by 2 bases, with 13 bases between the two germline ends. This CDR3 is built from 14 residues. The data derive from a study of T cells after yellow fever vaccination. Overall study findings and caveats: Clones from primary vaccination mostly reappeared after the booster (about 97% CD4, roughly 87% CD8). Peaking on day 5 versus 15, the secondary response was faster but weaker.

A universal primer site and UMIs were added as TCR cDNA was made by 5'RACE template switching. MiXCR, applied by TCRdb to the 5' RACE reads, yields one record per CDR3 protein. The sample holds some 120,000 distinct CDR3 sequences, 7.5% to 9.5% seen once. This receptor was taken from a man aged 25 to 45 who received the YFV17D yellow fever vaccine. Sequences were derived from CD8+ T cells sorted from PBMCs, sampled 45 days after the yellow fever booster vaccination. This chain links TRBV7-9 with TRBJ2-7, with no clear D. CDR3 amino acids: CASSISRKTYEQYF. The DNA for the CDR3 is TGTGCCAGCAGCATATCGAGGAAGACCTACGAGCAGTACTTC.